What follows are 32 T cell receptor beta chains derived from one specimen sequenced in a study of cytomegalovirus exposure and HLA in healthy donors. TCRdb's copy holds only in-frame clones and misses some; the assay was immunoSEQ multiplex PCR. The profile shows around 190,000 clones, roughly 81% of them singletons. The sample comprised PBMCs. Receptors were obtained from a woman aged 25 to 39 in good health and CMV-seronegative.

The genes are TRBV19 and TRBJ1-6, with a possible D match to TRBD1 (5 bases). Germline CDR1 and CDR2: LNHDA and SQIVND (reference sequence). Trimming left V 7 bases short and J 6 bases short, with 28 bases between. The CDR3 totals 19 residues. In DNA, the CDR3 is TGTGCCAGTACCCGATCTGCCGGGGGATTCTCTACCCTTAATTCACCCCTCCACTTT. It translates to CASTRSAGGFSTLNSPLHF.

CDR3 protein: CASSPPGYEQYF. CDR3 nucleotides: TGTGCCAGCAGTCCGCCAGGCTACGAGCAGTACTTC. This sequence joins TRBV27 and TRBJ2-7; D not resolved. This CDR3 is 12 amino acids long. The germline CDR1 and CDR2 sequences are MNHEY and SMNVEV (reference sequence). V lost 5 bases and J lost 3, with 8 bases in between.

The CDR3 bases are TGTGCCAGCATGGGGACAGGCGGCAATCAGCCCCAGCATTTT. Residues: CASMGTGGNQPQHF. The V gene is TRBV6-1, the J gene TRBJ1-5, with 8 positions matching TRBD1. Germline V gene data show CDR1 as MNHNS and CDR2 as SASEGT. This CDR3 has 14 amino acids. The junction had 4 bases not matched to a gene; V was cut back by 7 bases and J by 2 bases.

The chain's CDR3 is CASSAHGDMGEAFF. The CDR3 nucleotides read TGTGCCAGCAGCGCCCACGGGGATATGGGTGAAGCTTTCTTT. The rearrangement links TRBV7-9 to TRBJ1-1, with D uncertain. The CDR3 spans 14 residues. In germline, CDR1 is SEHNR, CDR2 FQNEAQ (reference sequence). The germline V and J ends were trimmed by 5 bases and 7 bases, with 17 bases remaining between them. Drawing the rest from reference TRBV7-9 and TRBJ1-1, the complete variable domain is DTGVSQNPRHKITKRGQNVTFRCDPISEHNRLYWYRQTLGQGPEFLTYFQNEAQLEKSRLLSDRFSAERPKGSFSTLEIQRTEQGDSAMYLCASSAHGDMGEAFFGQGTRLTVV.

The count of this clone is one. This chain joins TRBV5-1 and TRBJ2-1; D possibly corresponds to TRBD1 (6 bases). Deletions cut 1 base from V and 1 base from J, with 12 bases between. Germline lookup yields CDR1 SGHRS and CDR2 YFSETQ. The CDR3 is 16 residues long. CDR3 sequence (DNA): TGCGCCAGCAGCTTGATTACAGGGACATCCTACAATGAGCAGTTCTTC. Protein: CASSLITGTSYNEQFF.

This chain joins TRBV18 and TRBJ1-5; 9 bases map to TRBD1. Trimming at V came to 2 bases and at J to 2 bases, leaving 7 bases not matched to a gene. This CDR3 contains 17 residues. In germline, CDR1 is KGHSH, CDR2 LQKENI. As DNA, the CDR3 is TGTGCCAGCTCACCATTGCCGGGACAGGGAGGCAATCAGCCCCAGCATTTT. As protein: CASSPLPGQGGNQPQHF.

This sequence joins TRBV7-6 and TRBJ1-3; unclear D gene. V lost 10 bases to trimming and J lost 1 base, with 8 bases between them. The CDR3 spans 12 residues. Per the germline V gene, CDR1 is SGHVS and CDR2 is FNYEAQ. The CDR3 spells CATGNSGNTIYF. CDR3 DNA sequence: TGTGCCACGGGGAATTCTGGAAACACCATATATTTT.

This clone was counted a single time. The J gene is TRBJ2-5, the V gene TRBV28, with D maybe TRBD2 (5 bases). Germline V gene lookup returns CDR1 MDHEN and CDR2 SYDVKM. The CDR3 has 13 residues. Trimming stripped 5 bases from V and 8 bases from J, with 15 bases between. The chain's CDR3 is CASSIYPGYTQYF. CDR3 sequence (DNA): TGTGCCAGCAGTATATACCCGGGGTATACCCAGTACTTC.

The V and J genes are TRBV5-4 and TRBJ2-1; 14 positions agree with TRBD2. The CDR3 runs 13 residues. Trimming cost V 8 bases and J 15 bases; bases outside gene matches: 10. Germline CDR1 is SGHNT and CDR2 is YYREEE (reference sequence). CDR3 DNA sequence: TGTGCCAGTTACGGGACTAGCGGGGGACGTGGGTTCTTC. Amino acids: CASYGTSGGRGFF.

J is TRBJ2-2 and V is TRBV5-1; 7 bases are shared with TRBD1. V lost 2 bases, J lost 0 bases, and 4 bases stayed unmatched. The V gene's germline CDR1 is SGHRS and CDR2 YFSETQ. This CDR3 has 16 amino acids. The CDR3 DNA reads TGCGCCAGCAGCTTACGGGACAGCCCGAACACCGGGGAGCTGTTTTTT. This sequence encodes CASSLRDSPNTGELFF.

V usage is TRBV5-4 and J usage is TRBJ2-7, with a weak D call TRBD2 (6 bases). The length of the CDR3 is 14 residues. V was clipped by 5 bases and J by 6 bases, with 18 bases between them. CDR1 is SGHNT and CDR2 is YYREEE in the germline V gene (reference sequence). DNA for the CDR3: TGTGCCAGCAGGTCCCCAACTTTGGGAGGCGAGCAGTACTTC. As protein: CASRSPTLGGEQYF. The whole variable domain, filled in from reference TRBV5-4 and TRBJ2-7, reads ETGVTQSPTHLIKTRGQQVTLRCSSQSGHNTVSWYQQALGQGPQFIFQYYREEENGRGNFPPRFSGLQFPNYSSELNVNALELDDSALYLCASRSPTLGGEQYFGPGTRLTVT.

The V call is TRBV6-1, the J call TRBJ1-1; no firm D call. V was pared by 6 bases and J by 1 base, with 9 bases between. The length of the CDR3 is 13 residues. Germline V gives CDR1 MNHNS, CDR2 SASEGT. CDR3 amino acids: CASSETANTEAFF. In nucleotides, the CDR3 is TGTGCCAGCAGCGAAACAGCGAACACTGAAGCTTTCTTT.

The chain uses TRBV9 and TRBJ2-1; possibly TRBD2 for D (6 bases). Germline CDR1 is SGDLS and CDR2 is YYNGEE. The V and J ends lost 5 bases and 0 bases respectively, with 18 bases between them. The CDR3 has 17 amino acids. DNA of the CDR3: TGTGCCAGCAGTCGTACTTTGGTAGCGGCCTCCTACAATGAGCAGTTCTTC. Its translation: CASSRTLVAASYNEQFF.

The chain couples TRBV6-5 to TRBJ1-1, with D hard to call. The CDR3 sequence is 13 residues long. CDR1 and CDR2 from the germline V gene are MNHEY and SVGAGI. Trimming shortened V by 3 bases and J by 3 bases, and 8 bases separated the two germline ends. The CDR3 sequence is CASSYSEDTEAFF. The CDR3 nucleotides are TGTGCCAGCAGTTATTCGGAGGACACTGAAGCTTTCTTT.

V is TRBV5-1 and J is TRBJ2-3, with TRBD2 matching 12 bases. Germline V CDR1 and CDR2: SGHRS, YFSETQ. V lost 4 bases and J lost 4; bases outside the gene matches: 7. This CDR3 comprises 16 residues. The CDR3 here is CASSHLAGGPPDTQYF. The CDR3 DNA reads TGCGCCAGCAGCCACCTAGCGGGGGGGCCCCCAGATACGCAGTATTTT. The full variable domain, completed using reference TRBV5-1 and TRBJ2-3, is KAGVTQTPRYLIKTRGQQVTLSCSPISGHRSVSWYQQTPGQGLQFLFEYFSETQRNKGNFPGRFSGRQFSNSRSEMNVSTLELGDSALYLCASSHLAGGPPDTQYFGPGTRLTVL.

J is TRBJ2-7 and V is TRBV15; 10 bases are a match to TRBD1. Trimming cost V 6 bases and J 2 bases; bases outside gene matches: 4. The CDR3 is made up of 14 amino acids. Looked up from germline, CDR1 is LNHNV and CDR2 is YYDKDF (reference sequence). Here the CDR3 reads CATSRDRGPYEQYF. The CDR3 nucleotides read TGTGCCACCAGTAGGGACAGGGGTCCCTACGAGCAGTACTTC.

The CDR3 loop reads CAISDAPRGVYEQYF. The CDR3 DNA reads TGTGCCATCAGTGATGCGCCGCGCGGGGTCTACGAGCAGTACTTC. The rearrangement joins TRBV10-3 to TRBJ2-7; D may be TRBD2 (6 bases). V gave up 3 bases and J gave up 3 bases, with 15 bases separating them. The germline gives CDR1 ENHRY, CDR2 SYGVKD. This CDR3 has 15 amino acids.

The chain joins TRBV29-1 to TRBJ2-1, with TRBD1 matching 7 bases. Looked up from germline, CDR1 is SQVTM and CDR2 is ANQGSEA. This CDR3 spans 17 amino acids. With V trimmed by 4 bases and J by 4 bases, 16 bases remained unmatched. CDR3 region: CSVALKGGGSVYNEQFF. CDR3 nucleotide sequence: TGCAGCGTTGCGTTGAAAGGGGGCGGGTCGGTATACAATGAGCAGTTCTTC.

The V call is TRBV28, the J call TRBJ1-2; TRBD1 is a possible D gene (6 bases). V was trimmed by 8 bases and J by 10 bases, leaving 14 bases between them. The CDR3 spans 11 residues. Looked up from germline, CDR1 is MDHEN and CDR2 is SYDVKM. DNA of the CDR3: TGTGCCAGCTGCGGGGGGCGAGACTACACCTTC. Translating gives CASCGGRDYTF.

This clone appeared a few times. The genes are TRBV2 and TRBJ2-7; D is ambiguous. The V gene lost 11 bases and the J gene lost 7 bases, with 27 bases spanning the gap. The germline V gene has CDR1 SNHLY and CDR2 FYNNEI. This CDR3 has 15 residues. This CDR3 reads CALKRTLQTSTEQYF. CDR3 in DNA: TGTGCCCTAAAGCGAACACTCCAAACCTCTACAGAGCAGTACTTC. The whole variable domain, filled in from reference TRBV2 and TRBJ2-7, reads EPEVTQTPSHQVTQMGQEVILRCVPISNHLYFYWYRQILGQKVEFLVSFYNNEISEKSEIFDDQFSVERPDGSNFTLKIRSTKLEDSAMYFCALKRTLQTSTEQYFGPGTRLTVT.

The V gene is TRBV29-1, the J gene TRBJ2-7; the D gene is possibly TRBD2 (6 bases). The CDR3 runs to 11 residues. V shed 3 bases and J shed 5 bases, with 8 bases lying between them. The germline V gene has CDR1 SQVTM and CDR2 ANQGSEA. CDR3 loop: CSVEGLHEQYF. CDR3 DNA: TGCAGCGTTGAGGGACTCCACGAGCAGTACTTC.

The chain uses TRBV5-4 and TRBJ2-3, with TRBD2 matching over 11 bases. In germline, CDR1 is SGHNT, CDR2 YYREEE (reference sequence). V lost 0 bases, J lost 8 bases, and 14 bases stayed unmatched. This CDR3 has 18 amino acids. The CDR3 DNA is TGTGCCAGCAGCTTGGGGAATCGAGGGACTAGCGGTGGGGGTACGCAGTATTTT. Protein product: CASSLGNRGTSGGGTQYF.

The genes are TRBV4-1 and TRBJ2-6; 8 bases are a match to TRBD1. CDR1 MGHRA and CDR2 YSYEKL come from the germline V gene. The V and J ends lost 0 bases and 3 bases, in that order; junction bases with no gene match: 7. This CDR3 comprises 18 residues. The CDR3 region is CASSQDWAGGFGANVLTF. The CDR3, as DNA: TGCGCCAGCAGCCAAGATTGGGCAGGGGGCTTTGGGGCCAACGTCCTGACTTTC.

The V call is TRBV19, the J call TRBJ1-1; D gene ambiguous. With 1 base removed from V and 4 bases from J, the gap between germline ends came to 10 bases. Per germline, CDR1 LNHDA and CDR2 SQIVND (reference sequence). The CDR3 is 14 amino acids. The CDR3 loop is CASSIAGAGTEAFF. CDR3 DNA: TGTGCCAGTAGTATAGCGGGTGCGGGCACTGAAGCTTTCTTT.

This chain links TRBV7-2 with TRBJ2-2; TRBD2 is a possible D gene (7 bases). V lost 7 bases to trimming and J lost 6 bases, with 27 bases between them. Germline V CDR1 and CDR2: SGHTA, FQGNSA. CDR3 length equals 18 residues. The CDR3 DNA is TGTGCCAGCACCCTTAGCAGCCCCGGCGGGGGCTTAGCCGGGGAGCTGTTTTTT. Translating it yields CASTLSSPGGGLAGELFF.

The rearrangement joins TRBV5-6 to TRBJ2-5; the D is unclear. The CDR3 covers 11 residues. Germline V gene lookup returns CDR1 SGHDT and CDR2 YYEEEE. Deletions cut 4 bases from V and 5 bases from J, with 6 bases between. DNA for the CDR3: TGTGCCAGCAGCGCCCAGGAGACCCAGTACTTC. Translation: CASSAQETQYF.

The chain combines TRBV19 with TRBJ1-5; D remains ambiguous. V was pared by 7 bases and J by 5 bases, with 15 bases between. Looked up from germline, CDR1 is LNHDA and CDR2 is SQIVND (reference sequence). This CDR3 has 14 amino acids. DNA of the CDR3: TGTGCCAGTAACATCCAGGATTCATATCAGCCCCAGCATTTT. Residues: CASNIQDSYQPQHF.

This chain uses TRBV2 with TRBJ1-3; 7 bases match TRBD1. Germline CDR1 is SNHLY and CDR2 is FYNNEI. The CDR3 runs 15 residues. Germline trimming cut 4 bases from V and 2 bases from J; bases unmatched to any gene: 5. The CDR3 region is CASSVGQGAGNTIYF. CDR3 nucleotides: TGTGCCAGCAGTGTTGGGCAGGGGGCTGGAAACACCATATATTTT. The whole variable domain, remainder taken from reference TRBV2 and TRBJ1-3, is EPEVTQTPSHQVTQMGQEVILRCVPISNHLYFYWYRQILGQKVEFLVSFYNNEISEKSEIFDDQFSVERPDGSNFTLKIRSTKLEDSAMYFCASSVGQGAGNTIYFGEGSWLTVV.

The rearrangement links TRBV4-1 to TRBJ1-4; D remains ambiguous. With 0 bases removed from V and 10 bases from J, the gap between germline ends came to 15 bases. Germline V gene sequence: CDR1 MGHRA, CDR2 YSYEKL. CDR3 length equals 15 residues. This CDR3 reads CASSQDMRSRGKLFF. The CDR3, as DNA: TGCGCCAGCAGCCAAGATATGAGAAGCCGGGGAAAACTGTTTTTT.

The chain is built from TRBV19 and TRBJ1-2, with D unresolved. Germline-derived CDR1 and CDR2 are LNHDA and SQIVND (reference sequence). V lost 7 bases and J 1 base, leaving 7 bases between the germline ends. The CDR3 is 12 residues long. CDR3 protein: CASTISNYGYTF. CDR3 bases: TGTGCCAGTACGATCAGTAACTATGGCTACACCTTC. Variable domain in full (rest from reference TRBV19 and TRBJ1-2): DGGITQSPKYLFRKEGQNVTLSCEQNLNHDAMYWYRQDPGQGLRLIYYSQIVNDFQKGDIAEGYSVSREKKESFPLTVTSAQKNPTAFYLCASTISNYGYTFGSGTRLTVV.

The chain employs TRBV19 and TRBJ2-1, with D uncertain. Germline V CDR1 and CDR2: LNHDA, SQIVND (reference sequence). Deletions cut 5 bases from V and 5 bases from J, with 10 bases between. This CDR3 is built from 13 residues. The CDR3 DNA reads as TGTGCCAGTAGTGGAGCAGATCACAATGAGCAGTTCTTC. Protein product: CASSGADHNEQFF.

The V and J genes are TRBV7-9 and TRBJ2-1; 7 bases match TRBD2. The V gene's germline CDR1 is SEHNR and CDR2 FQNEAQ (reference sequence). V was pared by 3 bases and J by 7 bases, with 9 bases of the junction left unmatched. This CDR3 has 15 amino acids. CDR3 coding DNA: TGTGCCAGCAGCTTCGCCGGGACTATAATTAATGAGCAGTTCTTC. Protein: CASSFAGTIINEQFF.